This T cell receptor (beta chain) is from a study of blood T cell repertoires in COVID-19. Overall study: Whether acute or convalescent, the COVID-19 samples came from the United States, Italy and Spain. In each case, the material was cDNA or gDNA derived from T cells, B-cell-depleted T cells, or PBMCs.

V lost 0 bases, J lost 0 bases, and 7 bases lay in between. The CDR3 extends over 15 amino acids. The germline gives CDR1 SGHRS, CDR2 YFSETQ. In the source study's methods: Amplified reference gene primers provided the basis for estimating nucleated cell counts. Clones were sequenced by immunoSEQ multiplex PCR, and TCRdb holds only the in-frame ones, with some missing. V, J and clone size were drawn from that table, and D and trimming were deduced from the DNA. The data show about 64,000 clones, with 80% to 95% seen just once and more than 9% held by the top ten. The TCR was taken from a woman aged 80 or older with active COVID-19. The sample was peripheral blood. The gene calls are TRBV5-1 and TRBJ1-3, with no clear D. The CDR3 reads CASSLDRISGNTIYF. The CDR3 DNA reads as TGCGCCAGCAGCTTGGACAGAATCTCTGGAAACACCATATATTTT.